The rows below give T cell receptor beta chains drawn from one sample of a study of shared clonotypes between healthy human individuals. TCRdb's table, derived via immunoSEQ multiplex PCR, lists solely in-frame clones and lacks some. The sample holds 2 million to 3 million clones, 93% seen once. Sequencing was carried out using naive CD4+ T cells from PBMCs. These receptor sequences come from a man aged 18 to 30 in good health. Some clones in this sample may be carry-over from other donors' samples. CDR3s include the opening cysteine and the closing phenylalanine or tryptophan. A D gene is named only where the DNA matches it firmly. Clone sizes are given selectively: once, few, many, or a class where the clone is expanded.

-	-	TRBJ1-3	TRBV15	CATSRDAGSGNTIYF	TGTGCCACCAGCAGAGATGCCGGATCTGGAAACACCATATATTTT
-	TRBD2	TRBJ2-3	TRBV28	CASSTSGGGLAGATDTQYF	TGTGCCAGCAGTACCTCCGGAGGGGGACTAGCGGGAGCAACGGATACGCAGTATTTT
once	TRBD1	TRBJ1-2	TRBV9	CASSPLDRGYGYTF	TGTGCCAGCAGCCCTCTTGACAGGGGTTACGGCTACACCTTC
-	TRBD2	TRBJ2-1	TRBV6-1	CASSEAKGLAGDYNEQFF	TGTGCCAGCAGTGAAGCGAAAGGACTAGCGGGAGACTACAATGAGCAGTTCTTC
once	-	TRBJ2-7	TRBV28	CASRTDPNPNEQYF	TGTGCCAGCAGAACCGACCCCAATCCCAACGAGCAGTACTTC
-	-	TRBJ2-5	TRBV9	CASSTTQETQYF	TGTGCCAGCAGCACCACCCAAGAGACCCAGTACTTC
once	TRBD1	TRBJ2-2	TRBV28	CASSYQPGQGWTGELFF	TGTGCCAGCAGTTACCAACCGGGACAGGGTTGGACCGGGGAGCTGTTTTTT
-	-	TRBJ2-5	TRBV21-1	CASSKEGGDSGQETQYF	TGTGCCAGCAGCAAAGAGGGTGGAGATAGCGGCCAAGAGACCCAGTACTTC
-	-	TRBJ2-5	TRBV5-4	CASSFPSAETQYF	TGTGCCAGCAGCTTCCCGTCTGCAGAGACCCAGTACTTC
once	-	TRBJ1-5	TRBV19	CASSIDQRVTNQPQHF	TGTGCCAGTAGTATAGATCAAAGGGTTACGAATCAGCCCCAGCATTTT